This is a list of T cell receptor beta chains from one sample in a study of cytotoxic CD8 clonotypes in ibrutinib-treated CLL. TCRdb keeps only in-frame clones here, not all; method: immunoSEQ multiplex PCR. The table lists 100,000 to 150,000 clones, approximately 85% of them singletons. This sample comprised PBMCs, obtained after 24 months of ibrutinib treatment. Every receptor here comes from a human donor with chronic lymphocytic leukemia. CDR3s include the opening cysteine and the closing phenylalanine or tryptophan. Fields, in order: J gene, D gene, clone size, V gene, CDR3 DNA, CDR3 protein. A D gene is named only where the DNA matches it firmly. Some rows have no size entry. The others give once, few or many, or a class for an expanded clone.

TRBJ2-5,-,-,TRBV10-3,TGTGCCATCAGCGGTCAGGGGGGAGAGACCCAGTACTTC,CAISGQGGETQYF
TRBJ1-2,-,-,TRBV2,TGTGCCAGCAGTTCAACAGGGACCTATGGCTACACCTTC,CASSSTGTYGYTF
TRBJ2-5,-,-,TRBV11-2,TGTGCCAGCAGCCCATTGGGACAAGAGACCCAGTACTTC,CASSPLGQETQYF
TRBJ1-1,-,-,TRBV7-7,TGTGCCAGCAGCTTAGGACAGTGTAAGATGAGGCGGGCGAACACTGAAGCTTTCTTT,CASSLGQCKMRRANTEAFF
TRBJ2-7,-,-,TRBV7-6,TGTGCCAGCAGCTTAACCATTTTCTCCTACGAGCAGTACTTC,CASSLTIFSYEQYF
TRBJ1-1,-,few,TRBV7-3,TGTGCCAGCGGGCGGCAGAAGAACACTGAAGCTTTCTTT,CASGRQKNTEAFF
TRBJ2-3,TRBD2,-,TRBV7-2,TGTGCCAGCAGACGAAGCGGGGGGGCGGCAACAGATACGCAGTATTTT,CASRRSGGAATDTQYF
TRBJ1-2,-,-,TRBV5-4,TGTGCCAGCAGACCCCAGACAGAGTGGGGTGGCTACACCTTC,CASRPQTEWGGYTF
TRBJ1-1,-,once,TRBV4-3,TGCGCCAGCAGCCGACTACAGGGTACTGAAGCTTTCTTT,CASSRLQGTEAFF
TRBJ1-5,-,-,TRBV6-5,TGTGCCAGCAGTACGAGGCGGCAGGGGTCTCAGCCCCAGCATTTT,CASSTRRQGSQPQHF
TRBJ1-2,TRBD1,-,TRBV19,TGTGCCAGTAGTGTTCCGGGACAGGGGGCTCGGGGCTACACCTTC,CASSVPGQGARGYTF
TRBJ1-5,-,-,TRBV27,TGTGCCAGCAGCCCTAACAAGGGTGGGACAAAAAATCAGCCCCAGCATTTT,CASSPNKGGTKNQPQHF
TRBJ2-7,-,-,TRBV6-5,TGTGCCAGCAACAGGCTGGACTCCTACGAGCAGTACTTC,CASNRLDSYEQYF
TRBJ1-3,-,-,TRBV7-8,TGTGCCAGCAGCTTAGGTACAGGGACCGGTAGGGGAAACACCATATATTTT,CASSLGTGTGRGNTIYF
TRBJ2-3,-,-,TRBV5-1,TGCGCCAGCAGCTTGGATGTAGGGAGAACAGATACGCAGTATTTT,CASSLDVGRTDTQYF
TRBJ1-1,TRBD1,once,TRBV4-2,TGTGCCAGCAGCCAAGAGGACAGGGCGAACACTGAAGCTTTCTTT,CASSQEDRANTEAFF
TRBJ2-7,TRBD1,-,TRBV27,TGTGCCAGCAGTAAACGACAGGGGGCTTGGGCTCGCCCCGTCTACGAGCAGTACTTC,CASSKRQGAWARPVYEQYF
TRBJ1-1,-,-,TRBV9,TGTGCCAGCAGCGACCGACAGGCGCTCGGCGGAGCTGAAGCTTTCTTT,CASSDRQALGGAEAFF
TRBJ1-2,-,-,TRBV7-2,TGTGCCAGCAGCTTATATAGTGGGCAGGGGCTCGGCTACACCTTC,CASSLYSGQGLGYTF
TRBJ1-1,TRBD1,-,TRBV7-8,TGTGCCAGCAGCTTAGGTGGGACAGTAAAAAGTGAAGCTTTCTTT,CASSLGGTVKSEAFF
TRBJ2-1,TRBD1,-,TRBV7-2,TGTGCCAGCAGCTTAGGACAGGGACCATACAATGAGCAGTTCTTC,CASSLGQGPYNEQFF
TRBJ2-3,-,-,TRBV27,TGTGCCAGCAGTCTAAGACAGACCACAGATACGCAGTATTTT,CASSLRQTTDTQYF
TRBJ1-3,TRBD1,-,TRBV6-6,TGTGCCAGCAGTTACGGGACAGTGGGCGGAAACACCATATATTTT,CASSYGTVGGNTIYF
TRBJ2-3,-,-,TRBV5-1,TGCGCCAGCAGCTTGGTAGGCCAGGGGGATACGCAGTATTTT,CASSLVGQGDTQYF
TRBJ2-3,-,-,TRBV20-1,TGCAGTGGAGGGCCATCAGATACGCAGTATTTT,CSGGPSDTQYF
TRBJ2-7,TRBD1,-,TRBV7-9,TGTGCCAGCAGCTTAGCCGCAGGGGGCGAGACCTACGAGCAGTACTTC,CASSLAAGGETYEQYF
TRBJ2-5,TRBD2,-,TRBV7-6,TGTGCCAGCAGCCTAGCGGCGAGAGAGACCCAGTACTTC,CASSLAARETQYF
TRBJ2-7,-,-,TRBV6-1,TGTGCCATCCTCCGGGACCACTCCTACGAGCAGTACTTC,CAILRDHSYEQYF
TRBJ1-4,-,-,TRBV7-3,TGTGCCAGCAACGCGGGGCGGGCTAATGAAAAACTGTTTTTT,CASNAGRANEKLFF
TRBJ1-1,TRBD1,-,TRBV7-9,TGTGCCAGCAGCCGTGGACAGGGGGCGTTGCAAGCTGAAGCTTTCTTT,CASSRGQGALQAEAFF
TRBJ1-2,TRBD1,-,TRBV6-6,TGTGCCAGCAGTTACCGCGGTGGACAGGGATATTATGGCTACACCTTC,CASSYRGGQGYYGYTF
TRBJ2-3,-,-,TRBV7-3,TGTGCCAGCAGCTTAGACAGCACAGATACGCAGTATTTT,CASSLDSTDTQYF
TRBJ2-5,-,-,TRBV25-1,TGTGCCACCCGGGGAGAGACCCAGTACTTC,CATRGETQYF
TRBJ1-5,TRBD1,-,TRBV28,TGTGCCAGCAGTTCCCCGGACAGGGACAATCAGCCCCAGCATTTT,CASSSPDRDNQPQHF
TRBJ2-3,TRBD1,-,TRBV9,TGTGCCAGCAGCGTAGAGCCGGGGACAGGGTGGGGGATAACCACAGATACGCAGTATTTT,CASSVEPGTGWGITTDTQYF
TRBJ1-1,-,few,TRBV5-1,TGCGCCAGCAGCTCCGAACTGAGGACTGAAGCTTTCTTT,CASSSELRTEAFF
TRBJ1-1,-,once,TRBV18,TGTGCCAGCTCACCAGGGGGGGCGAACACTGAAGCTTTCTTT,CASSPGGANTEAFF
TRBJ1-1,-,once,TRBV18,TGTGCCAGCTCACCGGAGGACGGCACTGAAGCTTTCTTT,CASSPEDGTEAFF
TRBJ2-1,-,once,TRBV18,TGTGCCAGCTCACCACCCGGGACTTCCTACAATGAGCAGTTCTTC,CASSPPGTSYNEQFF
TRBJ2-7,TRBD2,-,TRBV18,TGTGCCAGCTCACCGTCTACTAGCACCCCGGGGGGGTACTTC,CASSPSTSTPGGYF
TRBJ2-3,-,-,TRBV10-2,TGCGCCAGCAGTGAAGGAAGGGGCACAGATACGCAGTATTTT,CASSEGRGTDTQYF
TRBJ1-5,TRBD1,-,TRBV6-5,TGTGCCAGCGGATCCGGGACAGGGGGCTATCAGCCCCAGCATTTT,CASGSGTGGYQPQHF